There are many counts of the clone carrying this T cell receptor beta chain. The CDR3 sequence is 18 residues long. The ends lost 8 bases at V and 0 bases at J; junction bases unmatched: 13. The germline gives CDR1 SGHTA, CDR2 FQGNSA. TCRdb reprocessed the reads with MiXCR, giving one entry per CDR3 protein. The sample contains 250,000 or so distinct CDR3 sequences, around 8.7% of which appear only once. This sample stems from a study of T cell repertoires in cytomegalovirus infection. The specimen was PBMCs. This chain connects TRBV7-2 to TRBJ2-6; 7 nucleotides match TRBD2. The receptor's source is a human donor in good health (CMV status not recorded). Some clones in this sample may be carry-over from other donors' samples. CDR3 bases: TGTGCCAGCGCTCCTCCTAGCGGCCCTATCTCTGGGGCCAACGTCCTGACTTTC. It translates to CASAPPSGPISGANVLTF.